Listed here are 3 T cell receptor beta chains from one sample, sequenced in a study of shared clonotypes between healthy human individuals. The table came from immunoSEQ multiplex PCR; TCRdb's copy has only in-frame clones and leaves some out. Here the sample spans about 1,900,000 clones, about 95% being singletons. Naive CD8 cells lacked CD45RO and underwent positive selection for CCR7, leaving out terminally differentiated effector memory CD45RA+ cells. The material sequenced was naive CD8+ T cells sorted from blood. The receptors shown here come from a man younger than 35 in good health.

Remarks on this clone: Other DNA sequences within the sample encode an identical CDR3. V gene TRBV4-1 combines with J gene TRBJ1-3; no clear D. This CDR3 is 12 amino acids long. CDR1 and CDR2 (germline): MGHRA, YSYEKL. Trimming took 1 base from V and 3 from J, leaving 1 base between them. This chain's CDR3 is CASSQVGNTIYF. The CDR3 DNA sequence: TGCGCCAGCAGCCAAGTTGGAAACACCATATATTTT.

This rearrangement joins TRBV2 to TRBJ2-1; TRBD2 matches at 16 bases. Germline trimming cut 7 bases from V and 7 bases from J; bases unmatched to any gene: 13. CDR1 is SNHLY and CDR2 is FYNNEI in the germline V gene. CDR3 length equals 18 residues. The DNA for the CDR3 is TGTGCCAGCACCCATCCGGGACTAGCGGGAGGGGGGACGAATGAGCAGTTCTTC. This gives the protein CASTHPGLAGGGTNEQFF.

The V gene is TRBV30, the J gene TRBJ1-1; D is unclear. V lost 4 bases and J lost 0, with 12 bases in between. In germline, CDR1 is GTSNPN, CDR2 SVGIG (reference sequence). The length of the CDR3 is 14 residues. The CDR3 loop is CAWTNKYMNTEAFF. CDR3 in DNA: TGTGCCTGGACCAATAAGTACATGAACACTGAAGCTTTCTTT.